The 27 T cell receptor beta chains below were found in one sample sequenced in a study of CD8+ T cells in alopecia areata. cDNA reverse transcribed from extracted RNA served as the sequencing template. Method: immunoSEQ multiplex PCR; TCRdb's copy keeps in-frame clones and lacks some. The sample carries some 130,000 clones, approximately 53% recorded once. Treatment of the sample: oral pan-JAK inhibitor, 5-10 mg twice daily. Specimen: CD4+ T cells sorted from blood, collected at week 4, from a patient treated with tofacitinib. The receptors shown here come from a human donor with alopecia areata.

The chain uses TRBV5-6 and TRBJ1-5; maybe TRBD1 (5 bases). This CDR3 contains 16 residues. CDR1 and CDR2 from the germline V gene are SGHDT and YYEEEE. V was trimmed by 4 bases and J by 0 bases, leaving 14 bases between them. CDR3 nucleotides: TGTGCCAGCAGCGTCCAGGGAGGTAGTAGCAATCAGCCCCAGCATTTT. This sequence encodes CASSVQGGSSNQPQHF. The full variable domain, its missing parts supplied by reference TRBV5-6 and TRBJ1-5, is DAGVTQSPTHLIKTRGQQVTLRCSPKSGHDTVSWYQQALGQGPQFIFQYYEEEERQRGNFPDRFSGHQFPNYSSELNVNALLLGDSALYLCASSVQGGSSNQPQHFGDGTRLSIL.

This clone appeared once. The rearrangement joins TRBV15 to TRBJ1-4; weak D call: TRBD1 (6 bases). V was trimmed by 5 bases and J by 8 bases, leaving 18 bases between them. This CDR3 has 15 residues. In germline, CDR1 is LNHNV, CDR2 YYDKDF (reference sequence). The CDR3 nucleotides read TGTGCCACCAGCGTTCGACAGGTGCCCGGGGAAAAACTGTTTTTT. Amino acids: CATSVRQVPGEKLFF.

V and J are TRBV4-2 and TRBJ2-1; TRBD2 agrees at 8 bases. CDR3 size: 16 residues. Trimming at V came to 2 bases and at J to 6 bases, leaving 9 bases not matched to a gene. CDR1 and CDR2 (germline): LGHNA, YNFKEQ. As DNA, the CDR3 is TGTGCCAGCAGCCAAACTGCGGGAGGAGGGGGCAATGAGCAGTTCTTC. Translating gives CASSQTAGGGGNEQFF.

This clone was detected a few times. The rearrangement links TRBV7-2 to TRBJ2-1; D not resolved. In germline, CDR1 is SGHTA, CDR2 FQGNSA. V lost 7 bases and J lost 15, with 22 bases in between. The CDR3 totals 13 residues. The CDR3 DNA is TGTGCCAGCACCCAAGCTGTGGTCGGCACATCGTTCTTC. Amino acid sequence: CASTQAVVGTSFF.

CDR3 DNA sequence: TGTGCCAGCAGCTTGGCAGGCCAGTTTAGGGAGCAGTACTTC. It yields the protein CASSLAGQFREQYF. V is TRBV7-8 and J is TRBJ2-7; no firm D call. There are 14 residues in the CDR3. Germline V gene lookup returns CDR1 SGHVS and CDR2 FQNEAQ. V gave up 3 bases and J gave up 7 bases, with 16 bases separating them. The full variable domain, rest sourced from reference TRBV7-8 and TRBJ2-7, is GAGVSQSPRYKVAKRGQDVALRCDPISGHVSLFWYQQALGQGPEFLTYFQNEAQLDKSGLPSDRFFAERPEGSVSTLKIQRTQQEDSAVYLCASSLAGQFREQYFGPGTRLTVT.

This chain connects TRBV27 to TRBJ2-1; 8 bases align to TRBD2. The CDR3 consists of 17 residues. With V trimmed by 2 bases and J by 5 bases, 11 bases remained unmatched. The V gene's germline CDR1 is MNHEY and CDR2 SMNVEV (reference sequence). The DNA for the CDR3 is TGTGCCAGCAGTTTAATACGGCCGCGGGGGGTGGACAATGAGCAGTTCTTC. As protein: CASSLIRPRGVDNEQFF.

The rearrangement links TRBV29-1 to TRBJ2-1; possibly TRBD1 for D (5 bases). Germline V gene lookup returns CDR1 SQVTM and CDR2 ANQGSEA. Trimming removed 6 bases at V and 8 bases at J, with 8 bases between. The CDR3 runs 10 residues. The DNA for the CDR3 is TGCAGCGTGGGGCGTTATGAGCAGTTCTTC. This sequence encodes CSVGRYEQFF.

This clone was seen more than once but under ten times. The chain combines TRBV4-1 with TRBJ2-5; D gene unclear. This CDR3 is 14 amino acids long. Trimming cost V 0 bases and J 5 bases, with 10 bases left between them. The germline CDR1 and CDR2 sequences are MGHRA and YSYEKL. This CDR3 is CASSQDSGSETQYF. DNA of the CDR3: TGCGCCAGCAGCCAAGATTCGGGTTCGGAGACCCAGTACTTC.

This clone showed up just a few times. This chain joins TRBV29-1 and TRBJ2-3; the match to TRBD2 covers 8 bases. The V gene end was trimmed by 3 bases and the J gene end by 6 bases; junction bases not matched to a gene: 17. The CDR3 is 17 residues long. The germline CDR1 and CDR2 sequences are SQVTM and ANQGSEA. CDR3: CSVDRRTSYSGMDTQYF. In nucleotides, the CDR3 is TGCAGCGTTGATAGGAGGACAAGTTATAGCGGGATGGATACGCAGTATTTT.

The table lists this clone with a count of one. The chain uses TRBV7-2 and TRBJ1-2; D possibly corresponds to TRBD1 (5 bases). Germline V gives CDR1 SGHTA, CDR2 FQGNSA. This CDR3 has 13 amino acids. The V gene lost 0 bases and the J gene lost 3 bases, with 5 bases spanning the gap. The CDR3 loop is CASSLATDYGYTF. In DNA, the CDR3 is TGTGCCAGCAGCTTAGCGACAGACTATGGCTACACCTTC.

V and J are TRBV29-1 and TRBJ1-3; D may be TRBD1 (5 bases). The CDR3 extends over 13 amino acids. Germline V gene sequence: CDR1 SQVTM, CDR2 ANQGSEA. Trimming left V 7 bases short and J 3 bases short, with 13 bases between. Written as DNA, the CDR3 is TGCAGCGCCCAGGGAACGCGTGGAAACACCATATATTTT. Its translation is CSAQGTRGNTIYF. Using reference TRBV29-1 and TRBJ1-3 for the parts outside the CDR3, the full variable domain is SAVISQKPSRDICQRGTSLTIQCQVDSQVTMMFWYRQQPGQSLTLIATANQGSEATYESGFVIDKFPISRPNLTFSTLTVSNMSPEDSSIYLCSAQGTRGNTIYFGEGSWLTVV.

In nucleotides, the CDR3 is TGTGCCAGCAGCTTAACAGGGTATAGCTCCTACGAGCAGTACTTC. Protein: CASSLTGYSSYEQYF. V usage is TRBV6-5 and J usage is TRBJ2-7; D is perhaps TRBD1 (6 bases). The CDR3 is 15 amino acids. Trimming removed 6 bases at V and 0 bases at J, with 15 bases between. Germline assignment: CDR1 MNHEY and CDR2 SVGAGI.

This clone appeared once. V gene TRBV29-1 combines with J gene TRBJ2-7; 7 bases align to TRBD2. The CDR3 has 13 residues. With V trimmed by 6 bases and J by 0 bases, 5 bases remained unmatched. In germline, CDR1 is SQVTM, CDR2 ANQGSEA. The CDR3 protein is CSVYRDYSYEQYF. The CDR3 nucleotides read TGCAGCGTATACCGGGACTACTCCTACGAGCAGTACTTC.

The V and J genes are TRBV27 and TRBJ2-2, with TRBD1 identical over 8 bases. V shed 8 bases, J shed 1 base, and the junction held 3 bases outside the gene matches. The CDR3 has 14 residues. Germline CDR1 reads MNHEY; CDR2 reads SMNVEV (reference sequence). The CDR3 nucleotides are TGTGCCAGCGCCGGACAGGGGAACACCGGGGAGCTGTTTTTT. It yields the protein CASAGQGNTGELFF.

In its sample, this clone was seen a few times. The rearrangement uses TRBV29-1 and TRBJ2-3, with D maybe TRBD2 (5 bases). The V end lost 4 bases, the J end lost 5 bases, and 7 bases lay between the germline ends. The CDR3 runs 11 residues. Looked up from germline, CDR1 is SQVTM and CDR2 is ANQGSEA. The CDR3, as DNA: TGCAGCGTTGCCCGGGGAGATACGCAGTATTTT. Its protein is CSVARGDTQYF.

This clone was recorded once. The CDR3 DNA reads as TGTGCCAGCAGCTTCTTGGACAGGGGTCGTGGCTACACCTTC. Translating it yields CASSFLDRGRGYTF. The chain joins TRBV5-6 to TRBJ1-2; TRBD1 matches 9 bases. The germline V gene encodes CDR1 SGHDT and CDR2 YYEEEE. The CDR3 totals 14 residues. V lost 2 bases and J lost 7; bases outside the gene matches: 6.

The table lists this clone with a few counts. This rearrangement joins TRBV18 to TRBJ2-7, with 7 nucleotides matching TRBD1. The CDR3 spans 15 residues. CDR1 and CDR2 (germline): KGHSH, LQKENI. J was trimmed by 6 bases and V by 6 bases; bases with no gene match: 14. The CDR3 DNA is TGTGCCAGCTCCGCAGACAGGGACCTTCACCGCGAGCAGTACTTC. Protein: CASSADRDLHREQYF.

This clone was detected a few times. The V call is TRBV30, the J call TRBJ1-2, with 8 bases that match TRBD1. V trimming: 5 bases; J trimming: 8 bases; junction bases outside the gene matches: 10. The CDR3 covers 13 residues. Germline assignment: CDR1 GTSNPN and CDR2 SVGIG (reference sequence). The CDR3 coding sequence is TGTGCCTGGGGAGGACAGGGAACGAGCGGCTACACCTTC. Translation: CAWGGQGTSGYTF.

This clone turned up a few times. This chain joins TRBV30 and TRBJ2-7; either TRBD1 or TRBD2 may fit D (7 bases each). Trimming left V 1 base short and J 6 bases short, with 22 bases between. The germline CDR1 and CDR2 sequences are GTSNPN and SVGIG (reference sequence). This CDR3 is 16 amino acids long. CDR3: CAWSGGGQIFPGEQYF. The CDR3 nucleotides read TGTGCCTGGAGTGGCGGGGGACAGATCTTCCCTGGCGAGCAGTACTTC.

This clone was seen only a few times. The V and J genes are TRBV6-1 and TRBJ1-6, with 8 bases that match TRBD1. The length of the CDR3 is 14 residues. J gave up 8 bases and V 6 bases, and 6 bases lay outside the gene matches. Germline CDR1 is MNHNS and CDR2 is SASEGT. CDR3 region: CASSLDRADSPLHF. CDR3 bases: TGTGCCAGCAGCCTGGACAGGGCGGATTCACCCCTCCACTTT.

The J gene is TRBJ2-7, the V gene TRBV10-3, with 8 bases matching TRBD2. Germline trimming cut 10 bases from V and 5 bases from J; bases unmatched to any gene: 13. There are 14 residues in the CDR3. The germline gives CDR1 ENHRY, CDR2 SYGVKD. In DNA form, the CDR3 reads TGTGCCAGCGGGGGTGGACTAGCCAACGACGAGCAGTACTTC. Its translation: CASGGGLANDEQYF.

The V and J genes are TRBV5-1 and TRBJ1-6, with D possibly matching TRBD1 (5 bases). The V end was cut by 1 base, the J end by 9 bases, with 14 bases between. This CDR3 spans 15 amino acids. Per germline, CDR1 SGHRS and CDR2 YFSETQ. DNA for the CDR3: TGCGCCAGCAGCTTGTGGGTCCAGGGTAGTTCACCCCTCCACTTT. This gives the protein CASSLWVQGSSPLHF.

The V and J genes are TRBV29-1 and TRBJ2-2, with D maybe TRBD1 (7 bases). The CDR3 contains 13 residues. V shed 7 bases and J shed 3 bases, with 12 bases lying between them. Germline CDR1 SQVTM, CDR2 ANQGSEA. The CDR3 loop is CSAGGQHTGELFF. In nucleotides, the CDR3 is TGCAGCGCCGGGGGACAGCACACCGGGGAGCTGTTTTTT.

This clone was counted at least ten times. V and J are TRBV7-3 and TRBJ2-1, with D possibly being TRBD1 (6 bases). The CDR3 runs to 16 residues. V dropped 5 bases and J dropped 0 bases, with 14 bases sitting between them. Germline values: CDR1 SGHTA, CDR2 FQGTGA. Here the CDR3 DNA reads TGTGCCAGCAGCCCGGGACATTTCAGCTCCTACAATGAGCAGTTCTTC. The encoded protein is CASSPGHFSSYNEQFF.

The table lists this clone with a count of one. The V call is TRBV15, the J call TRBJ1-6; D ambiguous. The V end lost 0 bases, the J end lost 10 bases, and 7 bases lay between the germline ends. CDR1 LNHNV and CDR2 YYDKDF come from the germline V gene (reference sequence). The length of the CDR3 is 13 residues. In DNA form, the CDR3 reads TGTGCCACCAGCAGAGAGCTTCGATCACCCCTCCACTTT. Translating gives CATSRELRSPLHF.

The gene calls are TRBV6-5 and TRBJ2-1, with D tentatively TRBD2 (6 bases). V lost 5 bases to trimming and J lost 6 bases, with 17 bases between them. There are 15 residues in the CDR3. Germline lookup yields CDR1 MNHEY and CDR2 SVGAGI. The CDR3 region is CASSPELGRGNEQFF. The CDR3 coding sequence is TGTGCCAGCAGTCCCGAGTTAGGGCGGGGCAATGAGCAGTTCTTC.

This clone occurred once. The CDR3 reads CASSRPGQGAYEQYF. The CDR3, as DNA: TGTGCCAGCAGCAGACCGGGACAGGGGGCCTACGAGCAGTACTTC. The J gene is TRBJ2-7, the V gene TRBV27; 11 nucleotides match TRBD1. With V trimmed by 6 bases and J by 2 bases, 6 bases remained unmatched. Germline CDR1 MNHEY, CDR2 SMNVEV (reference sequence). The CDR3 totals 15 residues.